This TCR beta chain was observed in a study of blood T cell repertoires in COVID-19. For the study at large: The origin of the acute and convalescent COVID-19 samples was the United States, Italy and Spain. From T cells, B-cell-depleted T cells, or PBMCs came the material, which was cDNA or gDNA.

This clone has just a few counts. Original analysis: For nucleated cells, counts were estimated from reference gene primer amplification. TCRdb keeps only in-frame clones here, not all; method: immunoSEQ multiplex PCR. D and trimming come from the DNA, and the V and J calls and clone size come from that table. The sample consists of 250,000 or so clones, more than 75% of them appearing once. Germline values: CDR1 SEHNR, CDR2 FQNEAQ (reference sequence). The CDR3 is 14 amino acids. Trimming took 1 base from V and 7 from J, leaving 13 bases between them. This sequence joins TRBV7-9 and TRBJ1-2, with no clear D. This clonotype originated in a woman aged 40 to 55 who had recovered from COVID-19. Specimen: peripheral blood. CDR3 nucleotides: TGTGCCAGCAGCTTAGGTTCGGCCCCAGGTGGCTACACCTTC. Its protein product is CASSLGSAPGGYTF.